These 18 T cell receptor beta chains share one sample of origin, sequenced in a study of identical twins. TCRdb called the 5' RACE reads again in MiXCR, with one record for every CDR3 protein. The repertoire holds 150,000 or so distinct CDR3 sequences, with roughly 3.2% as singletons. Material: memory T cells sorted from blood. These receptors came from a man aged 18 to 30 in good health.

In its sample, this clonotype was seen many times. The rearrangement joins TRBV20-1 to TRBJ2-2; 7 bases line up with TRBD2. Trimming at V came to 5 bases and at J to 5 bases, leaving 8 bases not matched to a gene. This CDR3 contains 14 residues. Germline-derived CDR1 and CDR2 are DFQATT and SNEGSKA (reference sequence). The CDR3 DNA reads as TGCAGTGCTTTTTTCGGACTAGGTACCGGGGAGCTGTTTTTT. Protein product: CSAFFGLGTGELFF.

This clonotype appeared many times. The chain uses TRBV6-2 or TRBV6-3 and TRBJ2-3; D is ambiguous. The CDR3 has 11 residues. Germline values: CDR1 MNHEY, CDR2 SVGEGT. Trimming shortened V by 3 bases and J by 4 bases, and 2 bases separated the two germline ends. The CDR3 loop is CASSYSDTQYF. The DNA of the CDR3 is TGTGCCAGCAGTTATTCAGATACGCAGTATTTT.

This clonotype was observed a few times. The chain employs TRBV3-1 and TRBJ1-2; D might be TRBD1 (5 bases). CDR3 length: 14 amino acids. The germline V gene encodes CDR1 LGHDT and CDR2 YNNKEL (reference sequence). V shed 8 bases and J shed 5 bases, with 18 bases lying between them. DNA for the CDR3: TGTGCCAGCCGGTCAGGTGCAGGGAAGTATGGCTACACCTTC. Translation: CASRSGAGKYGYTF.

The sample holds many counts of this clonotype. This rearrangement joins TRBV20-1 to TRBJ2-3; 14 bases fit TRBD2. The CDR3 runs 13 residues. CDR1 DFQATT and CDR2 SNEGSKA come from the germline V gene (reference sequence). DNA for the CDR3: TGCAGGGGGACTAGCGGGAGTATCGATACGCAGTATTTT. Its translation is CRGTSGSIDTQYF.

The chain couples TRBV10-3 to TRBJ2-7; 11 nucleotides line up with TRBD2. CDR1 and CDR2 (germline): ENHRY, SYGVKD. The CDR3 sequence is 14 residues long. The J segment lost 6 bases and the V segment lost 4 bases, leaving 5 bases of the junction unmatched. The CDR3 spells CAISATSGRGEQYF. In DNA, the CDR3 is TGTGCCATCAGTGCAACTAGCGGGAGAGGCGAGCAGTACTTC.

This clonotype has at least ten counts. The chain recombines TRBV12-3 or TRBV12-4 with TRBJ2-7; D may be TRBD1 (5 bases). V lost 2 bases and J lost 2, with 16 bases in between. The CDR3 runs 16 residues. The CDR3 sequence: CASSLSAQYRTYEQYF. The CDR3, as DNA: TGTGCCAGCAGTTTATCGGCCCAGTACAGGACCTACGAGCAGTACTTC.

A few counts support this clonotype. The V call is TRBV2, the J call TRBJ2-2; 8 bases map to TRBD1. In germline, CDR1 is SNHLY, CDR2 FYNNEI. The V segment lost 3 bases and the J segment 2 bases; nucleotides outside the gene matches: 2. The CDR3 contains 15 residues. The CDR3 is CASSEQGANTGELFF. The CDR3 nucleotides read TGTGCCAGCAGTGAGCAGGGGGCAAACACCGGGGAGCTGTTTTTT.

This clonotype was recorded at least ten times. The chain couples TRBV10-2 to TRBJ2-3, with D possibly matching TRBD1 (5 bases). V lost 0 bases and J lost 4, with 8 bases in between. CDR1 is WSHSY, CDR2 SAAADI, per germline. The CDR3 contains 14 residues. CDR3 sequence reads: CASSESIGADTQYF. In nucleotides, the CDR3 is TGCGCCAGCAGTGAGTCGATAGGGGCAGATACGCAGTATTTT.

This clonotype occurred many times. The rearrangement links TRBV7-2 to TRBJ1-3; 11 bases line up with TRBD1. Unmatched junction bases numbered 7, after V lost 5 bases and J lost 7 bases. CDR1 is SGHTA, CDR2 FQGNSA, per germline. The CDR3 totals 15 residues. CDR3 loop: CASSIGQGARNTIYF. CDR3 DNA sequence: TGTGCCAGCAGCATCGGACAGGGGGCGAGGAACACCATATATTTT. Combining the CDR3 with reference TRBV7-2 and TRBJ1-3 gives the whole variable domain GAGVSQSPSNKVTEKGKDVELRCDPISGHTALYWYRQSLGQGLEFLIYFQGNSAPDKSGLPSDRFSAERTGGSVSTLTIQRTQQEDSAVYLCASSIGQGARNTIYFGEGSWLTVV.

This clonotype was detected ten times or more. The V and J genes are TRBV20-1 and TRBJ2-7, with D possibly TRBD1 on 6 matching bases. The CDR3 extends over 13 amino acids. V was cut by 3 bases and J by 7 bases, with 16 bases left in between. Germline V gene sequence: CDR1 DFQATT, CDR2 SNEGSKA (reference sequence). CDR3 in DNA: TGCAGTGCTAGCCCCACCGAAGGGGGAGAGCAGTACGTC. It encodes CSASPTEGGEQYV.

This clonotype was picked up many times. This rearrangement joins TRBV5-1 to TRBJ2-1; D perhaps matches TRBD2 (6 bases). The CDR3 is 15 residues long. CDR1 and CDR2 (germline): SGHRS, YFSETQ. Trimming cost V 0 bases and J 3 bases, with 10 bases left between them. CDR3 DNA sequence: TGCGCCAGCAGCTTGGGGGTGGGGGGCTACAATGAGCAGTTCTTC. It codes for CASSLGVGGYNEQFF.

At least ten counts were recorded for this clonotype. This chain links TRBV5-1 with TRBJ1-5, with a tentative D call TRBD1 (5 bases). This CDR3 spans 18 amino acids. In germline, CDR1 is SGHRS, CDR2 YFSETQ. V was clipped by 4 bases and J by 1 base, with 21 bases between them. The CDR3 loop reads CASSPGVRGGRSNQPQHF. The CDR3 nucleotides are TGCGCCAGCAGCCCAGGCGTCCGGGGGGGTAGGAGCAATCAGCCCCAGCATTTT.

This clonotype was detected many times. The CDR3 spells CASSMTDRNEQFF. The CDR3 DNA reads as TGCGCCAGCAGCATGACGGACAGGAATGAGCAGTTCTTC. The chain employs TRBV5-1 and TRBJ2-1, with 7 bases that match TRBD1. CDR3 size: 13 residues. The germline gives CDR1 SGHRS, CDR2 YFSETQ. The junction had 5 bases not matched to a gene; V was cut back by 4 bases and J by 7 bases.

This CDR3 reads CASSPPGAGAGTGELFF. The CDR3 nucleotides read TGTGCCAGCTCACCACCGGGTGCGGGAGCTGGGACCGGGGAGCTGTTTTTT. The rearrangement joins TRBV18 to TRBJ2-2; 7 positions match TRBD2. Per germline, CDR1 KGHSH and CDR2 LQKENI. This CDR3 region has 17 residues. The ends lost 0 bases at V and 5 bases at J; junction bases unmatched: 9.

This clonotype was picked up many times. The V call is TRBV20-1, the J call TRBJ2-7; weak D call: TRBD1 (6 bases). Trimming stripped 2 bases from V and 0 bases from J, with 17 bases between. CDR1 and CDR2 from the germline V gene are DFQATT and SNEGSKA (reference sequence). This CDR3 is 16 amino acids long. CDR3 protein: CSARPPGTTRSYEQYF. The CDR3, as DNA: TGCAGTGCTAGACCGCCCGGGACAACCCGCTCCTACGAGCAGTACTTC.

The sample holds many counts of this clonotype. The chain joins TRBV6-1 to TRBJ2-2, with TRBD2 matching 7 bases. Germline trimming cut 5 bases from V and 6 bases from J; bases unmatched to any gene: 15. The CDR3 totals 17 residues. The V gene's germline CDR1 is MNHNS and CDR2 SASEGT. The CDR3 region is CASSRTGIGGSPGELFF. The CDR3, as DNA: TGTGCCAGCAGTAGAACGGGAATAGGCGGGAGCCCCGGGGAGCTGTTTTTT.

This clonotype has a count of ten or more. The chain combines TRBV12-3 or TRBV12-4 with TRBJ1-5; a possible D gene is TRBD1 (5 bases). This CDR3 is 15 amino acids long. The germline V and J ends were trimmed by 6 bases and 0 bases, with 12 bases remaining between them. In DNA form, the CDR3 reads TGTGCCAGCAGGGGTGGGGGGAATAGCAATCAGCCCCAGCATTTT. This encodes CASRGGGNSNQPQHF.

This clonotype was seen repeatedly, ten times or more. The chain combines TRBV6-2 or TRBV6-3 with TRBJ1-1; D might be TRBD1 (5 bases). The CDR3 contains 13 residues. V lost 4 bases and J lost 2, with 8 bases in between. The V gene's germline CDR1 is MNHEY and CDR2 SVGEGT. Here the CDR3 DNA reads TGTGCCAGCAGTTTGACAGACAACACTGAAGCTTTCTTT. Translation: CASSLTDNTEAFF.